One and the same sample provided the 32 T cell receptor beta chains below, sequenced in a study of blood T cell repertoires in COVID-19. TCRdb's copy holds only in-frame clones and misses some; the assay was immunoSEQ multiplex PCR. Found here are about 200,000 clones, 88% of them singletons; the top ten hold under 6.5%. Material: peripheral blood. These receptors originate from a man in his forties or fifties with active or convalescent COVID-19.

CDR3 protein: CASSLARVGYGYTF. As DNA, the CDR3 is TGTGCCAGCAGCTTAGCTCGGGTAGGCTATGGCTACACCTTC. The chain joins TRBV7-9 to TRBJ1-2; D is undetermined. Germline CDR1 and CDR2: SEHNR and FQNEAQ (reference sequence). CDR3 size: 14 residues. Trimming took 0 bases from V and 4 from J, leaving 9 bases between them. Supplemented by reference TRBV7-9 and TRBJ1-2, the full variable domain reads DTGVSQNPRHKITKRGQNVTFRCDPISEHNRLYWYRQTLGQGPEFLTYFQNEAQLEKSRLLSDRFSAERPKGSFSTLEIQRTEQGDSAMYLCASSLARVGYGYTFGSGTRLTVV.

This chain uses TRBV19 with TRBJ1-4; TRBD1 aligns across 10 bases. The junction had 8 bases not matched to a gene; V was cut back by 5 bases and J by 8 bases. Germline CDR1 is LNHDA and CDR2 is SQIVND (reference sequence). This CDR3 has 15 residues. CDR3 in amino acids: CASSVGQGKMEKLFF. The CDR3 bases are TGTGCCAGTAGTGTGGGACAGGGGAAGATGGAAAAACTGTTTTTT.

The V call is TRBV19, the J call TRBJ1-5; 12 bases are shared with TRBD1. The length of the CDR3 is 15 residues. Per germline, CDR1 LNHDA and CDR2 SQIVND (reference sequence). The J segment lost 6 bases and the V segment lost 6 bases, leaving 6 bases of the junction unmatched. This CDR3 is CASSAGTGGVQPQHF. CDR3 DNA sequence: TGTGCCAGTAGCGCCGGGACAGGGGGCGTTCAGCCCCAGCATTTT.

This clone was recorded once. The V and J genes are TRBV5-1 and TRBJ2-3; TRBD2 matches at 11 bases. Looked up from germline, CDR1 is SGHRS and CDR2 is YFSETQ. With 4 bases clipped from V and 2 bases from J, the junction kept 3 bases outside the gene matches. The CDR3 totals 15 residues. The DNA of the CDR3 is TGCGCCAGCAGCCTACTAGCGGGGGCCACAGATACGCAGTATTTT. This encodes CASSLLAGATDTQYF.

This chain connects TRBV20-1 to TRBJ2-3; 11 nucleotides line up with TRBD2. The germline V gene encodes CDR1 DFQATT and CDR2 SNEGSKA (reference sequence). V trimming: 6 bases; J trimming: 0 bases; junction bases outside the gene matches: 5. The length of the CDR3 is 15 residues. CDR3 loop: CSASSGGASTDTQYF. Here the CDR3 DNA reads TGCAGTGCCAGTAGCGGGGGGGCAAGCACAGATACGCAGTATTTT.

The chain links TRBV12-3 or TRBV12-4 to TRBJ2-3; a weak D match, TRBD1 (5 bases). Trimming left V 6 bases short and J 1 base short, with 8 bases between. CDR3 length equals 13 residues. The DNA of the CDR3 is TGTGCCAGCAGGGACACCCGCACAGATACGCAGTATTTT. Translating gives CASRDTRTDTQYF.

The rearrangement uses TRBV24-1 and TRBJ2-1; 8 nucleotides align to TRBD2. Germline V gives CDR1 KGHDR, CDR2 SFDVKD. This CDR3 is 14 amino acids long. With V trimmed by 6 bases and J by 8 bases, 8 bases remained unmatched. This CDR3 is CATSRSGAGDEQFF. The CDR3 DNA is TGTGCCACCAGTCGTAGCGGGGCGGGGGATGAGCAGTTCTTC.

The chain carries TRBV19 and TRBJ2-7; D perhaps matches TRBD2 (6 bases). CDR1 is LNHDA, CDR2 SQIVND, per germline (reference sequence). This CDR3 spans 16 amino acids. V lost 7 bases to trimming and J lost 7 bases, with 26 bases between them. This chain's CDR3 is CASKGMAGGAVGEQYF. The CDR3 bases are TGTGCCAGTAAAGGGATGGCTGGCGGGGCCGTTGGTGAGCAGTACTTC.

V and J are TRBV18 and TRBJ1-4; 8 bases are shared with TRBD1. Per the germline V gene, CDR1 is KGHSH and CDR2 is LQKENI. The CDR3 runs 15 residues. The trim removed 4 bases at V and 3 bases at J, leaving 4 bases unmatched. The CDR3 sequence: CASSQDRASNEKLFF. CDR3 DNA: TGTGCCAGCTCACAGGACAGGGCGTCTAATGAAAAACTGTTTTTT.

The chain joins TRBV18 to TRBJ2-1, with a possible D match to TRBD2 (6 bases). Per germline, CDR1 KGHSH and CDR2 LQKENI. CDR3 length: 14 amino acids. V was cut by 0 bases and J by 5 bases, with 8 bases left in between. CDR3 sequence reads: CASSPPSGHNEQFF. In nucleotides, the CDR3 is TGTGCCAGCTCACCACCTAGCGGCCACAATGAGCAGTTCTTC.

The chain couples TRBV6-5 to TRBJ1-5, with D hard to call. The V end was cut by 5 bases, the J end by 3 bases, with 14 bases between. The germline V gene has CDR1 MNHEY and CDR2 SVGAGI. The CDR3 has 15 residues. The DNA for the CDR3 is TGTGCCAGCAGTATACGAGGTACTCACAATCAGCCCCAGCATTTT. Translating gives CASSIRGTHNQPQHF.

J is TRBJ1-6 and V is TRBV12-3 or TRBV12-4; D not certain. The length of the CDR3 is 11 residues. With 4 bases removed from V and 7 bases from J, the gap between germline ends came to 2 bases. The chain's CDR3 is CASSSNSPLHF. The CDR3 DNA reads TGTGCCAGCAGTTCGAATTCACCCCTCCACTTT.

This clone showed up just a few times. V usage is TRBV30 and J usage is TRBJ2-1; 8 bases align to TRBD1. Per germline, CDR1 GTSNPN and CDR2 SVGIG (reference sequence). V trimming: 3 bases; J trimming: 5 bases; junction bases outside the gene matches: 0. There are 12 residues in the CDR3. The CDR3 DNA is TGTGCCTGGAGCAGGGGGCACAATGAGCAGTTCTTC. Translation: CAWSRGHNEQFF.

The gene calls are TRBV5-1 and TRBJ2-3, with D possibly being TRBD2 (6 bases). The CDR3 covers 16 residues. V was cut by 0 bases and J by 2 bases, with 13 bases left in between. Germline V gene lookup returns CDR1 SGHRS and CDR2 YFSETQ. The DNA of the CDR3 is TGCGCCAGCAGCTTGGAGGGCGGGGTGAACACAGATACGCAGTATTTT. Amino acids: CASSLEGGVNTDTQYF.

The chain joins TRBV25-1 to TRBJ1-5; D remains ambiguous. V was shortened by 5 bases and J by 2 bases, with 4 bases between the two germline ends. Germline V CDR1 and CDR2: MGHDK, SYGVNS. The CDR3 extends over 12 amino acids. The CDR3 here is CASSSGNQPQHF. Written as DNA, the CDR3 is TGTGCCAGCAGTTCAGGCAATCAGCCCCAGCATTTT.

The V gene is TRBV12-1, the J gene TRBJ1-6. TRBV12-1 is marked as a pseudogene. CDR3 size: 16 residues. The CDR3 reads CASSPLKSSYNSPLHF. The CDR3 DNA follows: TGTGCCAGCAGCCCTCTGAAGAGCTCCTATAATTCACCCCTCCACTTT.

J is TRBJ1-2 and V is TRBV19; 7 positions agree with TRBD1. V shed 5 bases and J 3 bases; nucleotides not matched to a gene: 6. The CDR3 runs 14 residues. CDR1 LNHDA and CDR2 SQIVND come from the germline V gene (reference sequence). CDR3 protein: CASSAAGGYYGYTF. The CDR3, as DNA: TGTGCCAGTAGTGCGGCAGGGGGGTACTATGGCTACACCTTC.

The CDR3 here is CAISYRGENTEAFF. CDR3 bases: TGTGCCATCAGCTACAGGGGCGAGAACACTGAAGCTTTCTTT. The chain is built from TRBV10-3 and TRBJ1-1; 7 bases map to TRBD1. Germline CDR1 reads ENHRY; CDR2 reads SYGVKD. Germline trimming cut 6 bases from V and 1 base from J; bases unmatched to any gene: 5. The CDR3 sequence is 14 residues long.

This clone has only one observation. The CDR3, as DNA: TGTGCCAGCAGCGTGACCACAGGGGATTATAGCAATCAGCCCCAGCATTTT. Protein sequence: CASSVTTGDYSNQPQHF. The chain couples TRBV7-9 to TRBJ1-5, with 7 bases identical to TRBD1. In germline, CDR1 is SEHNR, CDR2 FQNEAQ (reference sequence). CDR3 length: 17 residues. V dropped 5 bases and J dropped 0; count of bases not matched to a gene: 10. The full variable domain, completed using reference TRBV7-9 and TRBJ1-5, is DTGVSQNPRHKITKRGQNVTFRCDPISEHNRLYWYRQTLGQGPEFLTYFQNEAQLEKSRLLSDRFSAERPKGSFSTLEIQRTEQGDSAMYLCASSVTTGDYSNQPQHFGDGTRLSIL.

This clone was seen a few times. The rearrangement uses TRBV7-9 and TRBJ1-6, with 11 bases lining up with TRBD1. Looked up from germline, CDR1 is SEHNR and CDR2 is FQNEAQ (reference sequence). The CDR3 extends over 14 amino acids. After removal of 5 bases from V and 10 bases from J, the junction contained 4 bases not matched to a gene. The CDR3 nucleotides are TGTGCCAGCAGCGTAGGACAGGGGGCGTCACCCCTCCACTTT. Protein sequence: CASSVGQGASPLHF.

The CDR3 region is CASSLGGQELGVDREQYF. The CDR3 DNA is TGCGCCAGCAGCTTGGGGGGTCAGGAGCTGGGAGTGGATCGCGAGCAGTACTTC. The chain links TRBV5-1 to TRBJ2-7, with a weak D call TRBD2 (5 bases). Germline CDR1 reads SGHRS; CDR2 reads YFSETQ. Trimming shortened V by 0 bases and J by 6 bases, and 25 bases separated the two germline ends. The CDR3 is 18 amino acids. The whole variable domain, remainder taken from reference TRBV5-1 and TRBJ2-7, is KAGVTQTPRYLIKTRGQQVTLSCSPISGHRSVSWYQQTPGQGLQFLFEYFSETQRNKGNFPGRFSGRQFSNSRSEMNVSTLELGDSALYLCASSLGGQELGVDREQYFGPGTRLTVT.

This chain's CDR3 is CAINGDSNYEQYF. In nucleotides, the CDR3 is TGTGCCATCAATGGGGACAGTAACTACGAGCAGTACTTC. The V and J genes are TRBV10-3 and TRBJ2-7; 7 bases fit TRBD1. V shed 7 bases and J 3 bases; nucleotides not matched to a gene: 6. Germline V gene data show CDR1 as ENHRY and CDR2 as SYGVKD. The CDR3 sequence is 13 residues long.

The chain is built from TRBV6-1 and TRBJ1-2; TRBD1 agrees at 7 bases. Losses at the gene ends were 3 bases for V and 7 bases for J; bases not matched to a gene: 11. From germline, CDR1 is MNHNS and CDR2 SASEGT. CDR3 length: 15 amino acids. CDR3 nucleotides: TGTGCCAGCAGTGACGCAGACAGGGCTAAGGGTGGCTACACCTTC. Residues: CASSDADRAKGGYTF.

In nucleotides, the CDR3 is TGTGCCAGCAGCTTAGAAGGGACAGGGTTCGGGGAGACCCAGTACTTC. Translation: CASSLEGTGFGETQYF. The chain is built from TRBV7-8 and TRBJ2-5; 9 nucleotides match TRBD1. The junction had 8 bases not matched to a gene; V was cut back by 1 base and J by 5 bases. The CDR3 extends over 16 amino acids. Germline loops: CDR1 SGHVS, CDR2 FQNEAQ.

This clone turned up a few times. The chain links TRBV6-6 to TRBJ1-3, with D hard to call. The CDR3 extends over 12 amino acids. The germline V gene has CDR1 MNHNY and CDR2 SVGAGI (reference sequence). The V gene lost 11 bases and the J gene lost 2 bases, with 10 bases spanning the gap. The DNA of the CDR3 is TGTGCCTGCGCGCCCCCTGGAAACACCATATATTTT. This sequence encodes CACAPPGNTIYF.

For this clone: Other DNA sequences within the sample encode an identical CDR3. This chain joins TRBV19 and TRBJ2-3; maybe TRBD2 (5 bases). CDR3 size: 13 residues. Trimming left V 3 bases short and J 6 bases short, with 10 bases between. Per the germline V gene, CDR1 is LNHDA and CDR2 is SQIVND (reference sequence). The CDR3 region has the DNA TGTGCCAGTAGTATTGGAAGGGAGGATACGCAGTATTTT. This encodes CASSIGREDTQYF.

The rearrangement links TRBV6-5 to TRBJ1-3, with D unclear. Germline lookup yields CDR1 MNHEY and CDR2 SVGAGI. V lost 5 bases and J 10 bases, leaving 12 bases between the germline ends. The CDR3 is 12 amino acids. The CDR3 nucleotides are TGTGCCAGCAGTAAACCCGGTAAAACCATATATTTT. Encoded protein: CASSKPGKTIYF.

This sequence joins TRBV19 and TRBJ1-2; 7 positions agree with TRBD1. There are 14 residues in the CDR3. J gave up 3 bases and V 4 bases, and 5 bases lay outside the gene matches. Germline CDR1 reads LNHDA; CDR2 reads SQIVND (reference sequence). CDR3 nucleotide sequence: TGTGCCAGTAGTACCGCGACAGGGTACTATGGCTACACCTTC. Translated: CASSTATGYYGYTF.

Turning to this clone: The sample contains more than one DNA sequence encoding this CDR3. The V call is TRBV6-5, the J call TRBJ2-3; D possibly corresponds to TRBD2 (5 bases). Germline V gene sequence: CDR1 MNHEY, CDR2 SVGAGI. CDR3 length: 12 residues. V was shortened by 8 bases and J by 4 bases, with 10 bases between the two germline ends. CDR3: CASRSGSDTQYF. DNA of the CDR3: TGTGCCAGCCGGAGCGGTTCAGATACGCAGTATTTT.

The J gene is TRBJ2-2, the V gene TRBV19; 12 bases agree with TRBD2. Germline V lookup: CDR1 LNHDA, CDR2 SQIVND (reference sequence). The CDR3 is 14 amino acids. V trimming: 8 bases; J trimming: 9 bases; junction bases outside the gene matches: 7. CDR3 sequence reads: CASGLAGGSWELFF. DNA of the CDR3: TGTGCCAGTGGGCTAGCGGGAGGGTCCTGGGAGCTGTTTTTT.

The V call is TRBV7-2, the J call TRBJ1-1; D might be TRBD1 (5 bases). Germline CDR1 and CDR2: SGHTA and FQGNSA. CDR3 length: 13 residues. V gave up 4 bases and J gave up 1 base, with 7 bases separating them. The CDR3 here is CASSWTPNTEAFF. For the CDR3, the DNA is TGTGCCAGCAGCTGGACACCGAACACTGAAGCTTTCTTT.

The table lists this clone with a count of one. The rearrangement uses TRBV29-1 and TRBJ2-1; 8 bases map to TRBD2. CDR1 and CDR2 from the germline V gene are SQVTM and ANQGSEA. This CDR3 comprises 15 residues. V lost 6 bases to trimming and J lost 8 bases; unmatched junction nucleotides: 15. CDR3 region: CSVATREGFVYEQFF. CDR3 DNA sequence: TGCAGCGTGGCTACCCGGGAGGGCTTTGTATATGAGCAGTTCTTC.